This is a list of T cell receptor beta chains from one sample in a study of T cell repertoires in aging, cancer and after chemotherapy. From the multiplex PCR reads, TCRdb called clonotypes with MiXCR, one entry per CDR3 protein. The repertoire holds several thousand distinct CDR3 sequences, around a quarter seen once, with around 33% in the top ten. Sequenced material: blood. These receptors all stem from a human donor with a blood cancer. CDR3s include the opening cysteine and the closing phenylalanine or tryptophan. The order of the fields is V gene, clone size, D gene, J gene, CDR3 protein, CDR3 DNA. The D gene is left open where the match is weak. Rows may omit the clone size; those that give it use once, few, many or a size class.

TRBV18	-	TRBD2	TRBJ2-1	CASSRGLAGDYNEQFF	TGTGCCAGCTCACGAGGACTAGCGGGAGACTACAATGAGCAGTTCTTC
TRBV7-9	-	TRBD1	TRBJ2-3	CASSEPGQGNADTQYF	TGTGCCAGCAGTGAACCGGGACAGGGAAACGCAGATACGCAGTATTTT
TRBV20-1	few	-	TRBJ2-1	CSAPSEALNDEQFF	TGCAGTGCCCCCTCGGAGGCATTGAATGATGAGCAGTTCTTC
TRBV7-6	-	-	TRBJ2-1	CASSSQGRANNEQFF	TGTGCCAGCAGCTCGCAGGGGCGAGCCAACAATGAGCAGTTCTTC
TRBV7-2	few	-	TRBJ1-6	CASSGTYNSPLHF	TGTGCCAGCAGCGGGACTTATAATTCACCCCTCCACTTT
TRBV19	medium-sized	-	TRBJ2-6	CASSIKGVGANVLTF	TGTGCCAGTAGTATAAAGGGAGTGGGGGCCAACGTCCTGACTTTC
TRBV29-1	few	-	TRBJ1-1	CSVIRGQLNTEAFF	TGCAGCGTTATTCGTGGACAGCTGAACACTGAAGCTTTCTTT
TRBV7-9	-	-	TRBJ2-7	CASSFPGSSYEQYF	TGTGCCAGCAGCTTTCCCGGGTCGTCCTACGAGCAGTACTTC
TRBV5-6	-	-	TRBJ2-7	CASSPTHGALYEQYF	TGTGCCAGCAGTCCAACCCATGGGGCTCTCTACGAGCAGTACTTC
TRBV18	-	-	TRBJ2-2	CASSRVATRNTGELFF	TGTGCCAGCTCACGGGTCGCGACTAGAAACACCGGGGAGCTGTTTTTT
TRBV18	few	TRBD1	TRBJ2-2	CASSQRTGIWTGELFF	TGTGCCAGCTCCCAAAGGACAGGGATTTGGACCGGGGAGCTGTTTTTT
TRBV27	few	TRBD2	TRBJ2-7	CASRRLAASSYEQYF	TGTGCCAGCAGAAGACTAGCGGCCAGCTCCTACGAGCAGTACTTC
TRBV27	-	-	TRBJ1-5	CASSRQDSNQPQNF	TGTGCCAGCAGTCGACAGGATAGCAATCAGCCCCAGAATTTT
TRBV11-2	-	-	TRBJ1-3	CASRESNAGNTIYF	TGTGCCAGCAGAGAGTCTAACGCTGGAAACACCATATATTTT
TRBV27	medium-sized	-	TRBJ2-3	CASRRRNTDTQYF	TGTGCCAGCAGGAGGCGGAACACAGATACGCAGTATTTT
TRBV29-1	medium-sized	-	TRBJ2-5	CSVEDRGKETQYF	TGCAGCGTTGAAGATCGGGGTAAAGAGACCCAGTACTTC
TRBV11-1	medium-sized	TRBD2	TRBJ2-1	CASSFLGRARNEQFF	TGTGCCAGCAGCTTTCTCGGGAGGGCTAGGAATGAGCAGTTCTTC
TRBV19	medium-sized	-	TRBJ2-6	CASSTGAGANVLTF	TGTGCCAGTAGTACAGGGGCGGGGGCCAACGTCCTGACTTTC
TRBV24-1	-	-	TRBJ2-1	CATSEGVQSEQFF	TGTGCCACCAGTGAGGGCGTTCAGAGTGAGCAGTTCTTC
TRBV29-1	medium-sized	-	TRBJ2-1	CSVEDWENEQFF	TGCAGCGTTGAAGATTGGGAAAATGAGCAGTTCTTC
TRBV30	few	-	TRBJ1-1	CAWTGPVRAFF	TGTGCCTGGACAGGCCCCGTCAGAGCTTTCTTT
TRBV25-1	-	-	TRBJ1-4	CASGEDATNEKLFF	TGTGCCAGCGGGGAGGACGCAACTAATGAAAAACTGTTTTTT
TRBV7-6	-	TRBD2	TRBJ2-7	CASSLVTSVHEQYF	TGTGCCAGCAGCTTAGTTACTAGCGTCCACGAGCAGTACTTC
TRBV6-2/TRBV6-3	-	-	TRBJ1-1	CASSYLRNTEAFF	TGTGCCAGCAGTTACCTGCGAAACACTGAAGCTTTCTTT
TRBV6-6	medium-sized	TRBD2	TRBJ2-3	CASSYSSGGRGTDTQYF	TGTGCCAGCAGTTACTCTTCTGGCGGGAGGGGCACAGATACGCAGTATTTT
TRBV2	-	TRBD1	TRBJ1-1	CARRTGDSQNTEAFF	TGTGCCCGAAGGACAGGGGATTCGCAGAACACTGAAGCTTTCTTT